Sequencing of this TCR beta chain was carried out in a study of blood T cell repertoires in COVID-19. Study-wide context: Acute and convalescent COVID-19 specimens originated in the United States, Italy and Spain.

Per the original data handling: For nucleated cells, counts were estimated from reference gene primer amplification. This table comes from immunoSEQ multiplex PCR, and its TCRdb copy is limited to in-frame clones, with some not included. That table gives V, J and clone size, and the DNA gave D and trimming. The repertoire has around 470,000 clones, 89% of them found once; the top ten carry 0.75% to 0.9%. Germline assignment: CDR1 SGHNT and CDR2 YENEEA. The CDR3 runs to 13 residues. V dropped 1 base and J dropped 5 bases, with 9 bases sitting between them. This clone has a single count. Source material: peripheral blood. This TCR was sampled from a man aged 18 to 35 with COVID-19, enrolled during active disease. The J gene is TRBJ2-7, the V gene TRBV11-3; a possible D gene is TRBD2 (6 bases). CDR3 sequence: CASSLGDSDEQYF. The DNA of the CDR3 is TGTGCCAGCAGCTTAGGGGACTCGGACGAGCAGTACTTC.